In this sample, the clone carrying this T cell receptor (beta chain) turned up once. No antigen is known for it. These data come from a study of cytomegalovirus exposure and HLA in healthy donors. Overall study findings and caveats: Apart from CMV serostatus, no immune exposure information was available. Earlier analysis yielded a pattern in which most TCR beta V segments were productive about 90% or about 30% of the time.

CDR3 size: 14 residues. CDR1 SGHTA and CDR2 FQGTGA come from the germline V gene. V lost 3 bases and J lost 6, with 15 bases in between. The PCR made use of 60 Vbeta and 13 Jbeta primers. As handled by the study authors: In a later analysis, approximately 80 million unique TCR beta chains included roughly 11 million shared by two or more donors. The protocol was immunoSEQ multiplex PCR, while the TCRdb copy is restricted to in-frame clones and leaves out a portion. That table gives V, J and clone size, and the DNA gave D and trimming. The sample holds 170,000 or so clones, around three quarters seen once.

V is TRBV7-3 and J is TRBJ2-7; tentative D call: TRBD2 (6 bases). The sequence derives from a man aged 40-49 years in good health and CMV-seronegative. The sequenced sample consisted of PBMCs. The CDR3 nucleotides read TGTGCCAGCAGCTTCCGGGAGTCGGAGAGCGAGCAGTACTTC. This codes for CASSFRESESEQYF.